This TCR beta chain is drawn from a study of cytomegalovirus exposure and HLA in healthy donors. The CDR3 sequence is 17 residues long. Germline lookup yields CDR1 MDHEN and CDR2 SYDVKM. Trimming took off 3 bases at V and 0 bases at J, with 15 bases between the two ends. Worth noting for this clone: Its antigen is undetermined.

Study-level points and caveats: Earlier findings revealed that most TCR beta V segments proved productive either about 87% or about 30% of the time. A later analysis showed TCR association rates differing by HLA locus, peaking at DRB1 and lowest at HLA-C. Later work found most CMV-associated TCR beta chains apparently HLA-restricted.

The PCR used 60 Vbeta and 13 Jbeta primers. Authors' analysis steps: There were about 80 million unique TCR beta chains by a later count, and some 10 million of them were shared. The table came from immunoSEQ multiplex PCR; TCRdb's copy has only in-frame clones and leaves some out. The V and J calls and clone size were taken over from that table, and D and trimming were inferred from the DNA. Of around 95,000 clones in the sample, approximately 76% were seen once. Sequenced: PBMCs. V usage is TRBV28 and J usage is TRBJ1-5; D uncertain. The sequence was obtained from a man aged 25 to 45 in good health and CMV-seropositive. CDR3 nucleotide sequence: TGTGCCAGCAGTTTTGGGCCGGATCTTTATAGCAATCAGCCCCAGCATTTT. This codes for CASSFGPDLYSNQPQHF.